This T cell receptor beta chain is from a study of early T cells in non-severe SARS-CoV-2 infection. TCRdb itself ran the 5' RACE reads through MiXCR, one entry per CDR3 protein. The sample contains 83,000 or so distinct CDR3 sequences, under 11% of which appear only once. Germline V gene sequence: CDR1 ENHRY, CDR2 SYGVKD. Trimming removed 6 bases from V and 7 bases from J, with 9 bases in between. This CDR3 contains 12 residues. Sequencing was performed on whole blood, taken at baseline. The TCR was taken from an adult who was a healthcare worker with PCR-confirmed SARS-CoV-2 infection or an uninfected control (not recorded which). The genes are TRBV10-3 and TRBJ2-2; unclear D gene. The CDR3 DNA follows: TGTGCCATCAGGGGGATCGTCGGGGAGCTGTTTTTT. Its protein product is CAIRGIVGELFF.